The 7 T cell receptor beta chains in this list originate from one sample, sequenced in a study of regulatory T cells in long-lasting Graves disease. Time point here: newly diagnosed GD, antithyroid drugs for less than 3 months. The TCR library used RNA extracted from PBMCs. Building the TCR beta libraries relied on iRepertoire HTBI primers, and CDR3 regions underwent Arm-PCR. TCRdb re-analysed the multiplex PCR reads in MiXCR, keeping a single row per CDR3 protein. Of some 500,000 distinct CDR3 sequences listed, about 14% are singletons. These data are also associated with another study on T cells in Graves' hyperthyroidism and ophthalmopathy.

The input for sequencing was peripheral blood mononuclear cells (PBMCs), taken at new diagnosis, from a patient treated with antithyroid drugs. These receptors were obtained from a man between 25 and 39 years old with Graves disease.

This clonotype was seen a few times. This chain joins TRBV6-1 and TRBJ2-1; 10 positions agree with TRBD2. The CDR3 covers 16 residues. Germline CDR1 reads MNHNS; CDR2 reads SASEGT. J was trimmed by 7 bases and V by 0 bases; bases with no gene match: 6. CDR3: CASSEAPSGSGNEQFF. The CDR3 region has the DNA TGTGCCAGCAGTGAAGCGCCTAGCGGGAGTGGGAATGAGCAGTTCTTC.

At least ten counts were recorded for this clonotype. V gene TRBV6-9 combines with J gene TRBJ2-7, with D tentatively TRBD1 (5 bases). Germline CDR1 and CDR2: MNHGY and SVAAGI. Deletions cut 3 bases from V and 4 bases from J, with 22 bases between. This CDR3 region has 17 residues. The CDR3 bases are TGTGCCAGCAGTTACCCCTCCCCCCAGGGCGGCGTGTACGAGCAGTACTTC. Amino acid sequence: CASSYPSPQGGVYEQYF.

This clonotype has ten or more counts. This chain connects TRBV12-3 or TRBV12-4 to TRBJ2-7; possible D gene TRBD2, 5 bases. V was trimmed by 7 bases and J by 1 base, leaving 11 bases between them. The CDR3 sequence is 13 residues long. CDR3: CASTLPGSYEQYF. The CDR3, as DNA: TGTGCCAGCACCCTTCCGGGGTCCTACGAGCAGTACTTC.

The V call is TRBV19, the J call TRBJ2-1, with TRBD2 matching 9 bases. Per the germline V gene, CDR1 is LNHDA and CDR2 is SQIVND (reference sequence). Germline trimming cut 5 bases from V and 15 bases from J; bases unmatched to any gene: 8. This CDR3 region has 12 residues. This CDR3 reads CASSFQREDLFF. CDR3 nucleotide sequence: TGTGCCAGTAGTTTCCAGCGGGAGGACCTGTTCTTC.

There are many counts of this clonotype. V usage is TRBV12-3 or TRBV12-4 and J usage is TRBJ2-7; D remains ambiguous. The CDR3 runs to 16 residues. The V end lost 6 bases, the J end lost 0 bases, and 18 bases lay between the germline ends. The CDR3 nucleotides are TGTGCCAGCAGCCCCACTGTCGGGTACGGCTCCTACGAGCAGTACTTC. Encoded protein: CASSPTVGYGSYEQYF.

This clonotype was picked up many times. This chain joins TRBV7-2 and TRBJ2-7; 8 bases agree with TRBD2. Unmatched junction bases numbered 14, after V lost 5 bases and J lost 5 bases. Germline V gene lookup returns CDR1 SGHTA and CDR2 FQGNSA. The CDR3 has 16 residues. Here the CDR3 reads CASSRDRGTSRDEQYF. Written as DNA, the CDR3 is TGTGCCAGCAGCCGTGACCGGGGGACTAGTCGTGACGAGCAGTACTTC.

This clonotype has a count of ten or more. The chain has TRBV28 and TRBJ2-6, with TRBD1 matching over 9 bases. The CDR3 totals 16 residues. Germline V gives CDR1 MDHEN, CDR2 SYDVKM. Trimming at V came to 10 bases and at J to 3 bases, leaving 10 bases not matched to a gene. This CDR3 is CAIKTGGSNGANVLTF. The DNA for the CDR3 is TGTGCCATTAAGACAGGGGGAAGTAATGGGGCCAACGTCCTGACTTTC.